The rows below give T cell receptor beta chains drawn from one sample of a study of shared clonotypes between healthy human individuals. TCRdb keeps only in-frame clones here, not all; method: immunoSEQ multiplex PCR. The sample shows about 1 million clones, about 70% of them seen only once. Sequenced sample: memory CD4+ T cells sorted from blood. All receptors come from a man in his late teens or twenties in good health. Both conserved end residues are part of each CDR3. The D gene is left open where the match is weak. Size values are once, few and many counts, or a class for expanded clones, and some rows have none.

J: TRBJ2-3
V: TRBV5-1
size: .
D: TRBD2
CDR3: CASSFSDGGRAVGTDTQYF
DNA: TGCGCCAGCAGCTTCTCGGATGGCGGGAGGGCCGTCGGGACAGATACGCAGTATTTT

J: TRBJ1-1
V: TRBV7-9
size: .
D: .
CDR3: CASSYQVNTEAFF
DNA: TGTGCCAGCAGCTATCAGGTGAACACTGAAGCTTTCTTT

J: TRBJ1-6
V: TRBV6-5
size: few
D: .
CDR3: CASSYRDGSNSPLHF
DNA: TGTGCCAGCAGTTACAGGGACGGCTCAAATTCACCCCTCCACTTT

J: TRBJ2-7
V: TRBV5-6
size: .
D: TRBD2
CDR3: CASSSGRYRRAHSYEQYF
DNA: TGTGCCAGCAGCAGCGGGAGGTATAGGCGGGCCCACTCCTACGAGCAGTACTTC

J: TRBJ2-7
V: TRBV6-5
size: .
D: .
CDR3: CASRGLSYEQYF
DNA: TGTGCCAGCAGAGGACTGTCCTACGAGCAGTACTTC

J: TRBJ1-1
V: TRBV27
size: .
D: TRBD1
CDR3: CASSLSGQLHTEAFF
DNA: TGTGCCAGCAGTTTATCGGGACAGCTTCACACTGAAGCTTTCTTT

J: TRBJ2-7
V: TRBV9
size: few
D: .
CDR3: CASSVGLMGYEQYF
DNA: TGTGCCAGCAGCGTAGGTCTAATGGGTTACGAGCAGTACTTC

J: TRBJ2-3
V: TRBV11-3
size: .
D: TRBD2
CDR3: CATHGTSGRAIDTQYF
DNA: TGTGCCACCCATGGGACTAGCGGGAGGGCCATAGATACGCAGTATTTT

J: TRBJ2-3
V: TRBV6-6
size: .
D: .
CDR3: CASSYSTAPSTDTQYF
DNA: TGTGCCAGCAGTTACTCGACTGCCCCTAGCACAGATACGCAGTATTTT

J: TRBJ2-2
V: TRBV28
size: .
D: .
CDR3: CASSPLRGTGELFF
DNA: TGTGCCAGCAGTCCCCTTAGAGGAACCGGGGAGCTGTTTTTT

J: TRBJ2-1
V: TRBV27
size: .
D: TRBD2
CDR3: CASSSGLAGGPRYNEQFF
DNA: TGTGCCAGCAGTTCGGGACTAGCGGGAGGGCCGCGGTACAATGAGCAGTTCTTC

J: TRBJ2-1
V: TRBV10-3
size: .
D: .
CDR3: CAISERDNEQFF
DNA: TGTGCCATCAGTGAGAGGGACAATGAGCAGTTCTTC

J: TRBJ1-6
V: TRBV6-6
size: .
D: TRBD1
CDR3: CASSYSAGGDSPLHF
DNA: TGTGCCAGCAGTTACTCGGCAGGGGGAGATTCACCCCTCCACTTT

J: TRBJ1-6
V: TRBV10-3
size: .
D: TRBD1
CDR3: CAAKGGAGGESPLHF
DNA: TGTGCCGCAAAGGGGGGTGCAGGGGGTGAATCACCCCTCCACTTT

J: TRBJ1-3
V: TRBV5-5
size: .
D: .
CDR3: CASSYRDSGNTIYF
DNA: TGTGCCAGCAGCTACAGGGATTCTGGAAACACCATATATTTT

J: TRBJ1-2
V: TRBV6-5
size: .
D: .
CDR3: CASSPSRQHNYGYTF
DNA: TGTGCCAGCAGTCCATCTAGACAGCATAACTATGGCTACACCTTC

J: TRBJ2-6
V: TRBV15
size: .
D: .
CDR3: CATSRDRVGANVLTF
DNA: TGTGCCACCAGCAGAGATCGGGTTGGGGCCAACGTCCTGACTTTC